Listed below are T cell receptor beta chains from one sample, sequenced in a study of blood T cell repertoires in COVID-19. Produced via immunoSEQ multiplex PCR; TCRdb's table is partial and in-frame only. The sample includes around 370,000 clones, 75% to 90% of them seen just once. Sample: peripheral blood. These receptors were taken from a woman aged 45-59 years with COVID-19, enrolled during active disease. Both conserved end residues are part of each CDR3. Fields, in order: D gene, J gene, V gene, clone size, CDR3 protein, CDR3 DNA. D genes are given only for firm matches. Clone size, where shown, is once, few, many, or a class for clones that have expanded.

D: TRBD2; J: TRBJ2-3; V: TRBV7-6; size: NA; CDR3: CASSSGLAGVGTDTQYF; DNA: TGTGCCAGCAGTTCTGGACTAGCGGGAGTCGGCACAGATACGCAGTATTTT
D: TRBD1; J: TRBJ1-6; V: TRBV6-5; size: NA; CDR3: CASRTGLNSPLHF; DNA: TGTGCCAGCCGGACAGGGTTGAATTCACCCCTCCACTTT
D: TRBD1; J: TRBJ2-5; V: TRBV30; size: NA; CDR3: CAWNRDSQETQYF; DNA: TGTGCCTGGAATCGGGACAGCCAAGAGACCCAGTACTTC
D: NA; J: TRBJ2-1; V: TRBV27; size: NA; CDR3: CASSSSYSYNEQFF; DNA: TGTGCCAGCAGTTCCAGTTACTCCTACAATGAGCAGTTCTTC
D: TRBD2; J: TRBJ2-1; V: TRBV5-1; size: NA; CDR3: CASSLTSGIPTNEQFF; DNA: TGCGCCAGCAGCTTGACTAGCGGGATACCGACCAATGAGCAGTTCTTC
D: NA; J: TRBJ2-1; V: TRBV12-5; size: NA; CDR3: CASGFSTGSRHNEQFF; DNA: TGTGCTAGTGGTTTCTCCACCGGGTCACGCCACAATGAGCAGTTCTTC
D: TRBD1; J: TRBJ2-5; V: TRBV6-5; size: NA; CDR3: CASSRDRGETQYF; DNA: TGTGCCAGCAGTCGGGACAGAGGAGAGACCCAGTACTTC
D: TRBD2; J: TRBJ2-7; V: TRBV5-1; size: NA; CDR3: CASSSREGRSEQYF; DNA: TGCGCCAGCAGCTCCCGGGAGGGCAGGAGCGAGCAGTACTTC
D: TRBD2; J: TRBJ2-1; V: TRBV4-2; size: NA; CDR3: CASSQDLGLARNEQFF; DNA: TGTGCCAGCAGCCAAGATCTGGGACTAGCGAGGAATGAGCAGTTCTTC
D: NA; J: TRBJ1-4; V: TRBV19; size: NA; CDR3: CASSPSGGPMFEKLFF; DNA: TGTGCCAGTAGTCCTTCTGGCGGGCCCATGTTTGAAAAACTGTTTTTT
D: TRBD1; J: TRBJ1-5; V: TRBV7-8; size: NA; CDR3: CASSSGTGGDQPQHF; DNA: TGTGCCAGCAGCTCGGGGACAGGGGGAGATCAGCCCCAGCATTTT
D: NA; J: TRBJ2-2; V: TRBV11-3; size: NA; CDR3: CASSSGQSRTGELFF; DNA: TGTGCCAGCAGTTCCGGACAGTCGCGAACCGGGGAGCTGTTTTTT
D: TRBD1; J: TRBJ1-1; V: TRBV7-9; size: NA; CDR3: CASSLDTGALTEAFF; DNA: TGTGCCAGCAGCTTAGACACAGGGGCGCTCACTGAAGCTTTCTTT
D: TRBD1; J: TRBJ1-5; V: TRBV4-2; size: NA; CDR3: CASSQVGGTGNQPQHF; DNA: TGTGCCAGCAGCCAAGTGGGGGGGACAGGGAATCAGCCCCAGCATTTT
D: NA; J: TRBJ2-3; V: TRBV5-5; size: NA; CDR3: CASSLSSSFSTDTQYF; DNA: TGTGCCAGCAGCTTGAGTAGCTCTTTTAGCACAGATACGCAGTATTTT
D: TRBD1; J: TRBJ2-5; V: TRBV2; size: NA; CDR3: CASNWVQGVTQYF; DNA: TGTGCCAGTAACTGGGTACAGGGGGTAACCCAGTACTTC
D: TRBD2; J: TRBJ2-3; V: TRBV9; size: NA; CDR3: CASSVLAGTSTDTQYF; DNA: TGTGCCAGCAGCGTACTAGCGGGGACTAGCACAGATACGCAGTATTTT
D: NA; J: TRBJ1-1; V: TRBV5-8; size: NA; CDR3: CASSLVWMRAAMNTEAFF; DNA: TGTGCCAGCAGCTTGGTGTGGATGAGGGCAGCCATGAACACTGAAGCTTTCTTT
D: TRBD1; J: TRBJ1-1; V: TRBV18; size: NA; CDR3: CASSPNRGDRRAFF; DNA: TGTGCCAGCTCACCGAACAGGGGGGATCGGCGGGCTTTCTTT
D: NA; J: TRBJ1-5; V: TRBV5-1; size: NA; CDR3: CASSSQGGNQPQHF; DNA: TGCGCCAGCAGCTCACAGGGTGGCAATCAGCCCCAGCATTTT
D: TRBD2; J: TRBJ2-7; V: TRBV19; size: NA; CDR3: CASRRTSGNSYEQYF; DNA: TGTGCCAGTAGACGGACTAGCGGGAATTCCTACGAGCAGTACTTC
D: NA; J: TRBJ1-5; V: TRBV6-1; size: few; CDR3: CASSESGGGRQPQHF; DNA: TGTGCCAGCAGTGAGAGCGGGGGGGGCCGGCAGCCCCAGCATTTT
D: TRBD2; J: TRBJ2-7; V: TRBV4-3; size: NA; CDR3: CASSQLAGESYEQYF; DNA: TGCGCCAGCAGCCAACTAGCGGGAGAGTCCTACGAGCAGTACTTC
D: NA; J: TRBJ1-5; V: TRBV4-3; size: NA; CDR3: CASSQDRQGYQPQHF; DNA: TGCGCCAGCAGCCAAGATCGGCAGGGTTATCAGCCCCAGCATTTT
D: NA; J: TRBJ1-4; V: TRBV18; size: NA; CDR3: CASSPGLRVEKLFF; DNA: TGTGCCAGCTCACCGGGACTTCGTGTGGAAAAACTGTTTTTT
D: TRBD1; J: TRBJ2-1; V: TRBV7-2; size: NA; CDR3: CASSLGTGTKNEQFF; DNA: TGTGCCAGCAGCTTAGGGACAGGGACCAAAAATGAGCAGTTCTTC
D: NA; J: TRBJ2-1; V: TRBV19; size: few; CDR3: CASSTHGGYEQFF; DNA: TGTGCCAGTAGTACACACGGGGGATATGAGCAGTTCTTC
D: NA; J: TRBJ1-2; V: TRBV19; size: NA; CDR3: CASSIDLGANYGYTF; DNA: TGTGCCAGTAGTATAGATCTTGGGGCGAACTATGGCTACACCTTC
D: NA; J: TRBJ1-2; V: TRBV23-1; size: NA; CDR3: CASSQSSSKDYGYTF; DNA: TGCGCCAGCAGTCAATCGTCCAGTAAAGACTATGGCTACACCTTC
D: TRBD2; J: TRBJ2-5; V: TRBV11-3; size: NA; CDR3: CASSLGGLDQETQYF; DNA: TGTGCCAGCAGCTTAGGGGGACTAGACCAAGAGACCCAGTACTTC
D: TRBD2; J: TRBJ2-3; V: TRBV4-2; size: NA; CDR3: CASSQTPNQGLGGGTQYF; DNA: TGTGCCAGCAGCCAAACCCCGAACCAGGGACTAGGCGGTGGTACGCAGTATTTT
D: TRBD1; J: TRBJ1-4; V: TRBV7-4; size: NA; CDR3: CASSPLSDRAVNEKLFF; DNA: TGTGCCAGCAGCCCTCTCTCGGACAGGGCCGTCAATGAAAAACTGTTTTTT
D: TRBD1; J: TRBJ1-2; V: TRBV7-2; size: NA; CDR3: CASSLRTGAGGYTF; DNA: TGTGCCAGCAGCTTGCGGACAGGGGCAGGTGGCTACACCTTC
D: TRBD1; J: TRBJ2-2; V: TRBV9; size: NA; CDR3: CASRPGQGNTGELFF; DNA: TGTGCCAGCAGACCCGGACAGGGGAACACCGGGGAGCTGTTTTTT
D: TRBD2; J: TRBJ2-7; V: TRBV19; size: NA; CDR3: CASSIIWREVHEQYF; DNA: TGTGCCAGTAGTATCATATGGCGGGAGGTCCACGAGCAGTACTTC
D: NA; J: TRBJ1-2; V: TRBV7-9; size: NA; CDR3: CASSLVGRRFGYTF; DNA: TGTGCCAGCAGCTTAGTTGGCAGGAGGTTTGGCTACACCTTC
D: TRBD1; J: TRBJ1-1; V: TRBV3-1/TRBV3-2; size: NA; CDR3: CASSSGTGNTEAFF; DNA: TGTGCCAGCAGCTCGGGGACAGGGAACACTGAAGCTTTCTTT
D: NA; J: TRBJ1-1; V: TRBV4-1; size: NA; CDR3: CASSQVGPRRNTEAFF; DNA: TGCGCCAGCAGCCAAGTGGGGCCCCGTCGGAACACTGAAGCTTTCTTT
D: NA; J: TRBJ1-2; V: TRBV9; size: NA; CDR3: CASSPSLGGVAGYGYTF; DNA: TGTGCCAGCAGCCCCTCCTTGGGTGGGGTGGCGGGCTATGGCTACACCTTC
D: TRBD2; J: TRBJ2-7; V: TRBV18; size: NA; CDR3: CASSTTGPSGSYEQYF; DNA: TGTGCCAGCTCAACCACCGGTCCTAGCGGGAGTTACGAGCAGTACTTC
D: TRBD1; J: TRBJ2-5; V: TRBV18; size: NA; CDR3: CASSMGQEETQYF; DNA: TGTGCCAGCTCTATGGGACAGGAAGAGACCCAGTACTTC
D: NA; J: TRBJ2-7; V: TRBV30; size: NA; CDR3: CAWSVDRAYEQYF; DNA: TGTGCCTGGAGTGTCGACAGAGCCTACGAGCAGTACTTC
D: TRBD2; J: TRBJ2-5; V: TRBV9; size: once; CDR3: CASSPKSRLAGETQYF; DNA: TGTGCCAGCAGCCCAAAGTCACGACTAGCGGGAGAGACCCAGTACTTC
D: NA; J: TRBJ1-6; V: TRBV11-3; size: once; CDR3: CASGFGKDNSPLHF; DNA: TGTGCCAGCGGATTCGGGAAGGATAATTCACCCCTCCACTTT
D: NA; J: TRBJ1-2; V: TRBV5-1; size: NA; CDR3: CASSLGQVLLWGYTF; DNA: TGCGCCAGCAGCTTGGGACAGGTGCTCCTGTGGGGCTACACCTTC
D: NA; J: TRBJ1-2; V: TRBV5-1; size: NA; CDR3: CASSFRDNYGYTF; DNA: TGCGCCAGCAGCTTCAGGGATAACTATGGCTACACCTTC
D: NA; J: TRBJ1-2; V: TRBV18; size: NA; CDR3: CASSPLIPRTGNYGYTF; DNA: TGTGCCAGCTCACCACTAATTCCTCGTACAGGAAACTATGGCTACACCTTC
D: TRBD1; J: TRBJ1-5; V: TRBV6-5; size: NA; CDR3: CASSPIWTGLEPQHF; DNA: TGTGCCAGCAGTCCCATCTGGACAGGGTTAGAGCCCCAGCATTTT
D: NA; J: TRBJ1-1; V: TRBV5-4; size: NA; CDR3: CASSLYYRAMNTEAFF; DNA: TGTGCCAGCAGCTTGTACTACAGGGCCATGAACACTGAGGCTTTCTTT
D: TRBD1; J: TRBJ2-1; V: TRBV7-2; size: NA; CDR3: CASSRGQGSPWEQFF; DNA: TGTGCCAGCAGCAGAGGACAGGGGAGCCCGTGGGAGCAGTTCTTC
D: TRBD2; J: TRBJ2-3; V: TRBV9; size: NA; CDR3: CASSATSGRTDTQYF; DNA: TGTGCCAGCAGCGCGACTAGCGGGAGGACAGATACGCAGTATTTT
D: NA; J: TRBJ2-1; V: TRBV7-2; size: NA; CDR3: CASSFRRGTEQFF; DNA: TGTGCCAGCAGCTTTCGACGCGGGACGGAGCAGTTCTTC
D: TRBD1; J: TRBJ2-3; V: TRBV6-1; size: NA; CDR3: CASSAMGQGANPWDDTQYF; DNA: TGTGCCAGCAGTGCCATGGGACAGGGGGCGAACCCCTGGGATGATACGCAGTATTTT
D: TRBD2; J: TRBJ2-3; V: TRBV10-3; size: once; CDR3: CAISRKGTSGSRGFPTDTQYF; DNA: TGTGCCATCAGTAGAAAGGGGACTAGCGGGAGTCGAGGGTTTCCCACAGATACGCAGTATTTT
D: TRBD1; J: TRBJ1-2; V: TRBV10-3; size: NA; CDR3: CATAWDSRYGYTF; DNA: TGTGCCACAGCCTGGGACAGTCGCTATGGCTACACCTTC
D: NA; J: TRBJ2-2; V: TRBV10-3; size: NA; CDR3: CAISETGKVMGSGELFF; DNA: TGTGCCATCAGTGAAACAGGGAAGGTAATGGGCTCCGGGGAGCTGTTTTTT
D: NA; J: TRBJ1-1; V: TRBV10-1; size: few; CDR3: CASSEWRLNTEAFF; DNA: TGCGCCAGCAGTGAGTGGAGGTTAAACACTGAAGCTTTCTTT
D: TRBD2; J: TRBJ2-1; V: TRBV5-8; size: NA; CDR3: CASSYSGRGNEQFF; DNA: TGTGCCAGCAGTTATAGCGGGAGGGGAAATGAGCAGTTCTTC
D: TRBD1; J: TRBJ1-3; V: TRBV11-2; size: NA; CDR3: CASSFRQGPSGNTIYF; DNA: TGTGCCAGCAGCTTCAGACAGGGACCTTCTGGAAACACCATATATTTT